The T cell receptor beta chain described here comes from a study of blood T cell repertoires in COVID-19. This clone came up once. The assay was immunoSEQ multiplex PCR, and TCRdb's table has in-frame clones only and misses some. The sample consists of fewer than 700,000 clones, about 89% of them appearing once. The CDR3 length is 15 residues. The germline CDR1 and CDR2 sequences are SGHAT and FQNNGV. V trimming: 3 bases; J trimming: 6 bases; junction bases outside the gene matches: 9. The TCR comes from a woman between 45 and 60 years old with COVID-19, enrolled during active disease. The chain combines TRBV11-2 with TRBJ2-7, with 9 bases aligning to TRBD2. The specimen sequenced was peripheral blood. The CDR3 nucleotides read TGTGCCAGCAGCTTTCTGACTAGCGGCGGGGGCGAGCAGTACTTC. Protein sequence: CASSFLTSGGGEQYF.